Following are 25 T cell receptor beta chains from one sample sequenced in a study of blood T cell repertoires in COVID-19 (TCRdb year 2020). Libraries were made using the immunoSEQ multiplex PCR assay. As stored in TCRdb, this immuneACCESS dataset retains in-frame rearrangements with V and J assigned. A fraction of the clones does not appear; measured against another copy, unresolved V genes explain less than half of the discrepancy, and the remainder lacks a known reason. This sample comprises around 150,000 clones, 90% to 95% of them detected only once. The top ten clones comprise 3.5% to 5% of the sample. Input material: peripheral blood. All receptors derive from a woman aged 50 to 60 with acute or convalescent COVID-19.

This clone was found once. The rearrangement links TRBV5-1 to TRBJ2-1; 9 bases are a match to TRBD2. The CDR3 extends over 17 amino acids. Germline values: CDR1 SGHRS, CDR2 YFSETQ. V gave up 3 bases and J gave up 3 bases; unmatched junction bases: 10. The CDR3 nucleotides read TGCGCCAGCAGCTCGAAAAAGACTAGCGGAAGCTACAATGAGCAGTTCTTC. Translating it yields CASSSKKTSGSYNEQFF. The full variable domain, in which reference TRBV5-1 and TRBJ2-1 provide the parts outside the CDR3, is KAGVTQTPRYLIKTRGQQVTLSCSPISGHRSVSWYQQTPGQGLQFLFEYFSETQRNKGNFPGRFSGRQFSNSRSEMNVSTLELGDSALYLCASSSKKTSGSYNEQFFGPGTRLTVL.

CDR3 coding DNA: TGTGCCAGCAGCCCACCCCGACAGGGTGATGGCTACACCTTC. It codes for CASSPPRQGDGYTF. This chain uses TRBV7-9 with TRBJ1-2; 7 bases are a match to TRBD1. CDR1 is SEHNR, CDR2 FQNEAQ, per germline (reference sequence). The CDR3 has 14 residues. V trimming: 5 bases; J trimming: 6 bases; junction bases outside the gene matches: 9.

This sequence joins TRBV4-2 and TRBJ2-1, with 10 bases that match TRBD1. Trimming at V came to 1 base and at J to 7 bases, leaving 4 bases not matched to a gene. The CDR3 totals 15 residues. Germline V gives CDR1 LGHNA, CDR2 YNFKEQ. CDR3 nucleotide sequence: TGTGCCAGCAGCCAAGTAGGGGACAGGGGAAATGAGCAGTTCTTC. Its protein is CASSQVGDRGNEQFF.

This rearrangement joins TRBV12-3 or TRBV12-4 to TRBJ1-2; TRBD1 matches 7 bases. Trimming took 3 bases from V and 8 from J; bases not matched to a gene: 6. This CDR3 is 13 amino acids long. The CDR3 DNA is TGTGCCAGCAGTTTTAAGGGGGCAGGAGGCTACACCTTC. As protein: CASSFKGAGGYTF.

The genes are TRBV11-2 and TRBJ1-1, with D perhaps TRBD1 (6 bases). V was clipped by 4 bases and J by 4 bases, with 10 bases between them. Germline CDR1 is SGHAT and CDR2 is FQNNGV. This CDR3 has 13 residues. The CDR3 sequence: CASSSDRTTEAFF. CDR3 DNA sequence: TGTGCCAGCAGCTCGGACAGAACCACTGAAGCTTTCTTT.

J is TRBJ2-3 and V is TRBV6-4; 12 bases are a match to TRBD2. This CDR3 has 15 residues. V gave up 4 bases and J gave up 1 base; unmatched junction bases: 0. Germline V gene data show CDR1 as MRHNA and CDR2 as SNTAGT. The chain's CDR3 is CASSGLAGGTDTQYF. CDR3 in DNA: TGTGCCAGCAGTGGACTAGCGGGAGGCACAGATACGCAGTATTTT.

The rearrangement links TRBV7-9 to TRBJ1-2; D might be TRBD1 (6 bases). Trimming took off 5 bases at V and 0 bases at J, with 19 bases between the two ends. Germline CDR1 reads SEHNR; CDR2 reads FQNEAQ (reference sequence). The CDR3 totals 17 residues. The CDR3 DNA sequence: TGTGCCAGCAGCCCTAGGACGCCCCGGGACACTAACTATGGCTACACCTTC. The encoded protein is CASSPRTPRDTNYGYTF.

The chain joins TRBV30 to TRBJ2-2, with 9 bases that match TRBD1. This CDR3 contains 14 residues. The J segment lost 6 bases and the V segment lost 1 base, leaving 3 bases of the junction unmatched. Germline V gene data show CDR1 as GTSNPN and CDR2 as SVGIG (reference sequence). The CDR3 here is CAWSGQGVAGELFF. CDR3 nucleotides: TGTGCCTGGAGTGGACAGGGGGTCGCCGGGGAGCTGTTTTTT.

The CDR3 sequence is CASSGQTGAGGTGELFF. CDR3 coding DNA: TGTGCCAGCAGTGGCCAGACAGGGGCCGGGGGCACCGGGGAGCTGTTTTTT. The V gene is TRBV2, the J gene TRBJ2-2, with 8 bases identical to TRBD1. This CDR3 is built from 17 residues. Trimming removed 4 bases from V and 4 bases from J; junction bases left unmatched: 11. Germline assignment: CDR1 SNHLY and CDR2 FYNNEI.

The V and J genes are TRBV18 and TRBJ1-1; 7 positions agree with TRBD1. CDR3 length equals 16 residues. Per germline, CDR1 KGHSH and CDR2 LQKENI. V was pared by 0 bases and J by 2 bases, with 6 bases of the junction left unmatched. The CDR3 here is CASSPPMTGRNTEAFF. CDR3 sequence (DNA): TGTGCCAGCTCACCACCCATGACAGGGCGAAACACTGAAGCTTTCTTT.

This CDR3 is CASSELGSGNTQYF. The CDR3 nucleotides read TGTGCCAGCAGTGAACTAGGGTCAGGGAATACGCAGTATTTT. The chain couples TRBV2 to TRBJ2-3, with D possibly being TRBD1 (5 bases). Trimming pared 2 bases from V and 7 bases from J, leaving 13 bases between. Germline V gene lookup returns CDR1 SNHLY and CDR2 FYNNEI. There are 14 residues in the CDR3.

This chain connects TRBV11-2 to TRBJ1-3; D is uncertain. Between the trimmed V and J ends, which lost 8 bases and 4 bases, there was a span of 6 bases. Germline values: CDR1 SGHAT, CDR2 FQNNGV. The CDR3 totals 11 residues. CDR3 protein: CASWQGNTIYF. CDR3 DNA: TGTGCCAGCTGGCAGGGAAACACCATATATTTT.

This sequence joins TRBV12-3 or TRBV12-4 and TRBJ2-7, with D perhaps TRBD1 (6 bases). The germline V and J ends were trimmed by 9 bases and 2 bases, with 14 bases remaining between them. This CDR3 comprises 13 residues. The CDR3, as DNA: TGTGCCAGTCGTCCCGCAGGGGCCTACGAGCAGTACTTC. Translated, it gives CASRPAGAYEQYF.

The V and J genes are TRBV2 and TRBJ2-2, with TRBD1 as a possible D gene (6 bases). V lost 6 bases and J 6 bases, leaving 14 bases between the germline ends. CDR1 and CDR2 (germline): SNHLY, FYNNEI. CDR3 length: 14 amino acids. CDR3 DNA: TGTGCCAGCAGGCCACAGGGTTGGGCCGGGGAGCTGTTTTTT. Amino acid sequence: CASRPQGWAGELFF.

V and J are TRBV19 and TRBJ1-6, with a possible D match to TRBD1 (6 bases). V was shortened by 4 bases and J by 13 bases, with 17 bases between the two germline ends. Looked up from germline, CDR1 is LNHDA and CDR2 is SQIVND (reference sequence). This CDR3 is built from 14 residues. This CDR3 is CASSTSGALHPLHF. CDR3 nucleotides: TGTGCCAGTAGTACTTCAGGGGCCCTCCATCCCCTCCACTTT.

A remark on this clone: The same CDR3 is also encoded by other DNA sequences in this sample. CDR3 loop: CASSSGTGGTEAFF. In DNA form, the CDR3 reads TGTGCCAGCAGCTCAGGGACAGGGGGCACTGAAGCTTTCTTT. The J gene is TRBJ1-1, the V gene TRBV7-3; TRBD1 agrees at 11 bases. The CDR3 length is 14 residues. Germline CDR1 and CDR2: SGHTA and FQGTGA. J lost 4 bases, V lost 4 bases, and 2 bases had no gene match.

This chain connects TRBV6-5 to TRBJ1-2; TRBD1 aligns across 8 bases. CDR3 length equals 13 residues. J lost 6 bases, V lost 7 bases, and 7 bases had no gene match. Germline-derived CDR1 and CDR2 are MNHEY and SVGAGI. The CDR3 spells CASKKTGVHGYTF. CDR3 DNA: TGTGCCAGCAAAAAGACAGGGGTTCATGGCTACACCTTC.

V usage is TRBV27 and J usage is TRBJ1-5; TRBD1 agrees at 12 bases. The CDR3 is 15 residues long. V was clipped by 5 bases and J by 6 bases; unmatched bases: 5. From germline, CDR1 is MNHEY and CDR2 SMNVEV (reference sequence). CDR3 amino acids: CASSVGTGGIQPQHF. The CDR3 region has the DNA TGTGCCAGCAGTGTCGGGACAGGGGGCATTCAGCCCCAGCATTTT.

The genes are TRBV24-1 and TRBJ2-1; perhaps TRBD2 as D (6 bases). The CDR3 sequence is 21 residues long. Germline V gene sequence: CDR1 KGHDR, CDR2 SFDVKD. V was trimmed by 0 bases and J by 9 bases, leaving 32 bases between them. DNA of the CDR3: TGTGCCACCAGTGATTTGAGTTGCTCCTCTGACGGGACTCCAGGCCTTTGTGAGCAGTTCTTC. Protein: CATSDLSCSSDGTPGLCEQFF.

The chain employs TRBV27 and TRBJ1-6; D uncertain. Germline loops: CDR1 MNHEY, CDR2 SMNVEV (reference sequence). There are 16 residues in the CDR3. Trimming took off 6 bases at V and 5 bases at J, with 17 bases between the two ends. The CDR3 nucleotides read TGTGCCAGCAGGAGGGAGGGTTTTAAGGATAATTCACCCCTCCACTTT. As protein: CASRREGFKDNSPLHF.

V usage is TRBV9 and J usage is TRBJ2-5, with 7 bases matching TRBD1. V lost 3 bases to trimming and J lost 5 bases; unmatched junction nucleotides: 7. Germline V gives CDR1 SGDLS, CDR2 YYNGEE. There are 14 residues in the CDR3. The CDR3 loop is CASSAKQGSETQYF. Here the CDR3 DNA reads TGTGCCAGCAGCGCAAAACAGGGGTCGGAGACCCAGTACTTC.

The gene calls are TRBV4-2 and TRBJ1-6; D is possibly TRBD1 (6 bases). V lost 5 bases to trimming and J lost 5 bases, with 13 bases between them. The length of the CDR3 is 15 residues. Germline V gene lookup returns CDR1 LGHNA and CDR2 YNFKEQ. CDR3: CASSGRDTDNSPLHF. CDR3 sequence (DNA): TGTGCCAGCAGCGGTCGGGACACCGATAATTCACCCCTCCACTTT.

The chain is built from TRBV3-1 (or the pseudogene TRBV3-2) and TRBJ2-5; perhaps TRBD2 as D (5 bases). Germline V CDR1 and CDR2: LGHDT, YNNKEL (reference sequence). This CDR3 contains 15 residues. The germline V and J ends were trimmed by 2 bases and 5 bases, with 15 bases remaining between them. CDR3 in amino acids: CASSQRLQWEETQYF. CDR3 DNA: TGTGCCAGCAGCCAAAGACTGCAATGGGAGGAGACCCAGTACTTC.

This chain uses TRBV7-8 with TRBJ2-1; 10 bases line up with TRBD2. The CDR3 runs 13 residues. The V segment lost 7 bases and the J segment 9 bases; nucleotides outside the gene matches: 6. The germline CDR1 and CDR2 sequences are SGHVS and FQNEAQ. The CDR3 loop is CASTLAGAVEQFF. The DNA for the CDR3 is TGTGCCAGCACCCTAGCGGGAGCGGTTGAGCAGTTCTTC.

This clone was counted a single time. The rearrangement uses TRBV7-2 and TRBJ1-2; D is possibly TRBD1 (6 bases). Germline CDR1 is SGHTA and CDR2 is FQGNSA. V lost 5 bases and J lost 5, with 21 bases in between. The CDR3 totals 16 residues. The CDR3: CASSPGAGGRLYGYTF. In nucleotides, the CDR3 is TGTGCCAGCAGCCCGGGCGCGGGGGGCCGCCTATATGGCTACACCTTC.